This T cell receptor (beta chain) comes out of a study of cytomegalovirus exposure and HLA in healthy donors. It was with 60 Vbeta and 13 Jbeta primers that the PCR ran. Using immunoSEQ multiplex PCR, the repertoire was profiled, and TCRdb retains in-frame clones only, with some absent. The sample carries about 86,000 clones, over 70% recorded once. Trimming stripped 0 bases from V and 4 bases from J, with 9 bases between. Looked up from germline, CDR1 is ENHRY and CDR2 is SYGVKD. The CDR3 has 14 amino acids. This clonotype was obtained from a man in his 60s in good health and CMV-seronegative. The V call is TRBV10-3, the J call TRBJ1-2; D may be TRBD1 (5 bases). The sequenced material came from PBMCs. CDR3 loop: CAISESLDTYGYTF. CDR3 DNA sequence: TGTGCCATCAGTGAGTCGTTGGACACCTATGGCTACACCTTC.